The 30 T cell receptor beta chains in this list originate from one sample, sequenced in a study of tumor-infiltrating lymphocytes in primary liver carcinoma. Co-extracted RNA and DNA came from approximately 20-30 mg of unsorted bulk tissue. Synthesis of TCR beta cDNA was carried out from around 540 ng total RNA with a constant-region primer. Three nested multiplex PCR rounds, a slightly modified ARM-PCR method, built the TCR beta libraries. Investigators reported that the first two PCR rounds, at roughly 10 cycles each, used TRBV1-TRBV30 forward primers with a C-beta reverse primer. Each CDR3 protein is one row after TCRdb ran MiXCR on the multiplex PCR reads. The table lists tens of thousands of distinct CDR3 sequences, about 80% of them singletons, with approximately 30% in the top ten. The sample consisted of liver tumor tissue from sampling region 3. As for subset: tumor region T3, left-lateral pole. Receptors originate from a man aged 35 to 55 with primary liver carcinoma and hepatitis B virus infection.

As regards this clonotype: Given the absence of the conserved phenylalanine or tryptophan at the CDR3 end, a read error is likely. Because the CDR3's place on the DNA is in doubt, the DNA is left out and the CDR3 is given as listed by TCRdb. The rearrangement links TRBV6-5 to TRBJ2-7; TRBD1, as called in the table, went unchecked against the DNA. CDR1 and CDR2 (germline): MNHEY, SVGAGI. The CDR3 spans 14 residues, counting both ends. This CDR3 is CASQQEGGSYEQYY.

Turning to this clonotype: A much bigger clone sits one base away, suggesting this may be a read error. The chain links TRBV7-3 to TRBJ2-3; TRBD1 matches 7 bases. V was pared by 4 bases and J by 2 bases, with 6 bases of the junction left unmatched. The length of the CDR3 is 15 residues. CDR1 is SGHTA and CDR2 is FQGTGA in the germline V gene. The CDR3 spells CASSSTGTPTDTQYF. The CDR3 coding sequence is TGTGCCAGCAGCTCGACAGGGACCCCCACAGATACGCAGTATTTT.

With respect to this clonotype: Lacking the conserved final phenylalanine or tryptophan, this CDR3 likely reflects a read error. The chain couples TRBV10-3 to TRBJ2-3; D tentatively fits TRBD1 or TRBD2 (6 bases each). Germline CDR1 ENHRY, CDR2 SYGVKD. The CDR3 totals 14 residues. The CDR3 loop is CAIGQRDSGDTQYL. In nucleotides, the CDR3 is TGTGCCATCGGCCAACGGGACTCAGGGGATACACAGTATCTT.

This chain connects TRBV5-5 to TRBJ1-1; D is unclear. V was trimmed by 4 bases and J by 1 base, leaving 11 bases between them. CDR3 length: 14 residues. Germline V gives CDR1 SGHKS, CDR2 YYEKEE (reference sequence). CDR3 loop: CASSTYTPNTEAFF. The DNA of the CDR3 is TGTGCCAGCAGCACGTACACTCCGAACACTGAAGCTTTCTTT.

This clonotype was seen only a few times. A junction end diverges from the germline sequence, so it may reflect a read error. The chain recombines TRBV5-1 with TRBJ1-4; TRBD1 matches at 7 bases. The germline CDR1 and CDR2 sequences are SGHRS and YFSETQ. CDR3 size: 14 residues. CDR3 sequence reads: CTSSTGATNEKLFF. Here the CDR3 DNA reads TGCACCAGCAGTACAGGGGCAACTAATGAAAAACTGTTTTTT.

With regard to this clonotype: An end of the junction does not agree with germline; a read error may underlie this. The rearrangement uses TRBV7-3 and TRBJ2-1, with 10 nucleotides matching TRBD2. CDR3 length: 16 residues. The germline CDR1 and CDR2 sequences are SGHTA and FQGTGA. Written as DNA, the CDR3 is TGTGTCAGCAGCCACCTCCTAGCGGGAGTAAACAATGAGCAGTTCTTC. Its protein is CVSSHLLAGVNNEQFF.

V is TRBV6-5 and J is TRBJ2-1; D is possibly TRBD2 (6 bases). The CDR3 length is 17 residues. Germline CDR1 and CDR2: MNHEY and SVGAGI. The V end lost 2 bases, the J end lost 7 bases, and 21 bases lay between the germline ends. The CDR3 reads CASSYPIGRQSMNEQFF. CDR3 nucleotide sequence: TGTGCCAGCAGTTACCCTATCGGGAGACAGTCTATGAATGAGCAGTTCTTC.

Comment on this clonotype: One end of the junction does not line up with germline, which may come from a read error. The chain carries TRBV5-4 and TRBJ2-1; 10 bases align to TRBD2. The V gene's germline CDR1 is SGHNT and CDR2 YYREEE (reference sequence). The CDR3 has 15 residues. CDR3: CAGSDQLAGYNERFF. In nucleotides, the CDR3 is TGTGCCGGCAGCGATCAACTAGCGGGGTACAATGAGCGGTTCTTC. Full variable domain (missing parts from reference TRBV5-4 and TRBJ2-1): ETGVTQSPTHLIKTRGQQVTLRCSSQSGHNTVSWYQQALGQGPQFIFQYYREEENGRGNFPPRFSGLQFPNYSSELNVNALELDDSALYLCAGSDQLAGYNERFFGPGTRLTVL.

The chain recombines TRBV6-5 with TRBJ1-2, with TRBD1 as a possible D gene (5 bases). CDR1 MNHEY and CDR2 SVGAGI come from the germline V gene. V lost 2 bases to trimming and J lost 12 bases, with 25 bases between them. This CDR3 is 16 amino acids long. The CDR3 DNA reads TGTGCCAGCAGTTACAATTGGGGGGATAGGGATAACGGCAACACCTTC. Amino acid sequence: CASSYNWGDRDNGNTF.

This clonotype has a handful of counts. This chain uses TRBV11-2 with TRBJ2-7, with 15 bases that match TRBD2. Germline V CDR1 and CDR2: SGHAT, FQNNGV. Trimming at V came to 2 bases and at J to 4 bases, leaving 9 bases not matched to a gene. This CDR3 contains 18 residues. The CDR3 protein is CASSLSVGLAGGVYEQYF. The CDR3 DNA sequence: TGTGCCAGCAGCTTATCCGTCGGACTAGCGGGAGGGGTGTACGAGCAGTACTTC.

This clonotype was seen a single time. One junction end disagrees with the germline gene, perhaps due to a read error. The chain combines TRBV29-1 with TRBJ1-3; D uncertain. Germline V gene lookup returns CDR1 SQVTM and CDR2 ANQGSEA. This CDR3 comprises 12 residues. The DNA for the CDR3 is TGCAGCGTTGGAGAAACTGGCAACACCATATATTTT. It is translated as CSVGETGNTIYF.

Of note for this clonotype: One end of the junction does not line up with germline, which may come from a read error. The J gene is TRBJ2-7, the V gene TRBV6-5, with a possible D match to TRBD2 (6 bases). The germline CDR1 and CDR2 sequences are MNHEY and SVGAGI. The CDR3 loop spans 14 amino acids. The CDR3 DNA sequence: TGTGCCACCATGACGGGGGAAAGCTCCTACGTGCAGTACTTC. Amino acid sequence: CATMTGESSYVQYF.

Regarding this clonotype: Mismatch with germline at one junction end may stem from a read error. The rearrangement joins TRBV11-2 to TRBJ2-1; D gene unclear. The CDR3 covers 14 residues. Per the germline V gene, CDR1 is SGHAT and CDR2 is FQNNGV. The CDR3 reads CASSPAAGGNEQFF. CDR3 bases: TGTGCTAGCAGCCCAGCTGCAGGCGGTAACGAGCAGTTCTTC. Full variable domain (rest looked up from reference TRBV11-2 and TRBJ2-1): EAGVAQSPRYKIIEKRQSVAFWCNPISGHATLYWYQQILGQGPKLLIQFQNNGVVDDSQLPKDRFSAERLKGVDSTLKIQPAKLEDSAVYLCASSPAAGGNEQFFGPGTRLTVL.

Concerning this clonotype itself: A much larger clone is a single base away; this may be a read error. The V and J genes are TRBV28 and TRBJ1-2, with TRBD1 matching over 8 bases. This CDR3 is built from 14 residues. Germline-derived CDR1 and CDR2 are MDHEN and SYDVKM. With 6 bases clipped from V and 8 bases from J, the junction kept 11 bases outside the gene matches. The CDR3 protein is CASRNPGQESGYTF. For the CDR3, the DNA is TGTGCCAGCAGGAACCCGGGACAGGAGAGCGGCTACACCTTC.

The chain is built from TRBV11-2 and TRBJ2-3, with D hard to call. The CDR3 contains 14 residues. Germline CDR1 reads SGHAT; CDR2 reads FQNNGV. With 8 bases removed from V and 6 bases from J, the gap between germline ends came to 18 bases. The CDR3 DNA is TGTGCCAGCTGCCTCGACAACTACGAGGATACGCAGTATTTT. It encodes CASCLDNYEDTQYF.

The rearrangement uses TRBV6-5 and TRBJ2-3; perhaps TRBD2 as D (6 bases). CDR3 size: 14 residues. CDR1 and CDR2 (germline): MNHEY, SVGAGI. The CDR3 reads CGNSYAGWTDTQYF. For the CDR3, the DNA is TGTGGCAACAGTTATGCGGGATGGACAGATACGCAGTATTTT.

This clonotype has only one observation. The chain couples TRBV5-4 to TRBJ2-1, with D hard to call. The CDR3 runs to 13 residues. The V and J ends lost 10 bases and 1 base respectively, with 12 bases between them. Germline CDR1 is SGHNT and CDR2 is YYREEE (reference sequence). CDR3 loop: CACKWYSYNEQFF. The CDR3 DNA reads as TGTGCCTGTAAGTGGTATTCCTACAATGAGCAGTTCTTC.

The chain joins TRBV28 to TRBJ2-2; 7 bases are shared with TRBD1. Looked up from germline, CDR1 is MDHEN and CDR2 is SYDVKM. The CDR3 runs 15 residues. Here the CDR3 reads CDISLTGSGTGELFF. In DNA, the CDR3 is TGTGACATTTCATTGACAGGGTCGGGCACCGGGGAGCTGTTTTTT. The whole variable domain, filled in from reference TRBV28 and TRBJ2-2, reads DVKVTQSSRYLVKRTGEKVFLECVQDMDHENMFWYRQDPGLGLRLIYFSYDVKMKEKGDIPEGYSVSREKKERFSLILESASTNQTSMYLCDISLTGSGTGELFFGEGSRLTVL.

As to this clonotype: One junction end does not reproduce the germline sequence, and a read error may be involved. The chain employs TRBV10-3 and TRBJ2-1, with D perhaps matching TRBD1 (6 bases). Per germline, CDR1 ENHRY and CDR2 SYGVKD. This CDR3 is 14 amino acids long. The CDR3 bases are TGTGCCATCAGTGATGACAGGATAAGGAATGAGCAGTCCTTC. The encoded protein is CAISDDRIRNEQSF.

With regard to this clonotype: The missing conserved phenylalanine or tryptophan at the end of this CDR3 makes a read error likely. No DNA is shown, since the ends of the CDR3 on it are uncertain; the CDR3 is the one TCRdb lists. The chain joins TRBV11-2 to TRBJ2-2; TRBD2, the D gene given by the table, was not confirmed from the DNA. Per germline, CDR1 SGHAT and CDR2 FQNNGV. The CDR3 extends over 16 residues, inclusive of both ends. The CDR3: CASSVVALAGTGELLS.

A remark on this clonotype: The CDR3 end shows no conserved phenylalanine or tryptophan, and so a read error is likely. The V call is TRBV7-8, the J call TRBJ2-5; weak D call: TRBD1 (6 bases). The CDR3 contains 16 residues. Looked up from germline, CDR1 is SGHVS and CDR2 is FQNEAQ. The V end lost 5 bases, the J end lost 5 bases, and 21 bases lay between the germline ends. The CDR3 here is CASSLTLTGRGETQYS. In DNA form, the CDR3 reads TGTGCCAGCAGCCTAACCCTGACAGGTAGAGGGGAGACCCAGTACTCA.

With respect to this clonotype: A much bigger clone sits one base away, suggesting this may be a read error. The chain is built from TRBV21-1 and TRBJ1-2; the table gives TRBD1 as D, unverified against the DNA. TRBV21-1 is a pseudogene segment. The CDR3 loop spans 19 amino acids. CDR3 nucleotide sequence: TGTGGCAGCAGCATATTTCGGGGGACAGACGTAATTACCTATGTCGGCTACACCTTC. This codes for CGSSIFRGTDVITYVGYTF.

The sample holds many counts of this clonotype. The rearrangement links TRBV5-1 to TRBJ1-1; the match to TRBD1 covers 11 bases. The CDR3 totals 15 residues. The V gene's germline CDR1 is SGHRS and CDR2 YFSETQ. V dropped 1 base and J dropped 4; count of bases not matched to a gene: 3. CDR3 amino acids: CASSLSGTGGTEAFF. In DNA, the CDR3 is TGCGCCAGCAGCTTGTCCGGGACAGGGGGCACTGAAGCTTTCTTT.

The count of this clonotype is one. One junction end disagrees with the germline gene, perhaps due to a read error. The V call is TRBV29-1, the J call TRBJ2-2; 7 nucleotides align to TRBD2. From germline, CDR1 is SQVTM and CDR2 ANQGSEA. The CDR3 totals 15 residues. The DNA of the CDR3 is TGCAGTGTTGAAGAGGCCGCGGGAGCCCCCGGGGAGCTATTCTTT. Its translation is CSVEEAAGAPGELFF.

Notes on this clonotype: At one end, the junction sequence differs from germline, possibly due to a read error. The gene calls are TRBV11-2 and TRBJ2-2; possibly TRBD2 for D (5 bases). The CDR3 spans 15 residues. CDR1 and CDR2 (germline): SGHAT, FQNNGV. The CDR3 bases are TGTGCCAGCAGCTTACGACCAGAGAACACCGGGGAGCTGTTATTT. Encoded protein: CASSLRPENTGELLF.

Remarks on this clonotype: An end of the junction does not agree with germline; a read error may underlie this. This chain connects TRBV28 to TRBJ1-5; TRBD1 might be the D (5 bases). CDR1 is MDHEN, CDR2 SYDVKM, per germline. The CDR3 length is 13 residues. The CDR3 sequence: CASSIEGSQSQHF. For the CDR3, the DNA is TGTGCCAGCAGTATAGAGGGGAGTCAGTCCCAGCATTTT.

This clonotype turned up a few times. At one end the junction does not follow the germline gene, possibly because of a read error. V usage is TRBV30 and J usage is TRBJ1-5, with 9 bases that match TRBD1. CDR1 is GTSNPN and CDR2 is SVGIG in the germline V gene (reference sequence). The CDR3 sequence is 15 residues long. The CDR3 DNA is TGTGTCTGGAGTATGGACAGGGGTGGCAATCAGCCCCAGCATTTT. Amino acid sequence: CVWSMDRGGNQPQHF. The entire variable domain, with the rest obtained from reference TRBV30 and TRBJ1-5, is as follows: SQTIHQWPATLVQPVGSPLSLECTVEGTSNPNLYWYRQAAGRGLQLLFYSVGIGQISSEVPQNLSASRPQDRQFILSSKKLLLSDSGFYLCVWSMDRGGNQPQHFGDGTRLSIL.

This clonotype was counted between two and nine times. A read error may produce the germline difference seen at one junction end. CDR3 DNA sequence: TGTGCCGGCAGCGTCTGCAGGGGAATCTTTTATAATTCACCCCTCCACTTT. Translation gives CAGSVCRGIFYNSPLHF. This rearrangement joins TRBV5-6 to TRBJ1-6; maybe TRBD1 (6 bases). The length of the CDR3 is 17 residues. Germline assignment: CDR1 SGHDT and CDR2 YYEEEE.

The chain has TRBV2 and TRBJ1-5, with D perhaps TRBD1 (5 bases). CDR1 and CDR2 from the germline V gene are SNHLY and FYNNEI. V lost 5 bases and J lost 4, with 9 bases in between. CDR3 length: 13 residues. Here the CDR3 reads CASSQGPNQPQHF. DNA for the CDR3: TGTGCCAGCAGTCAGGGCCCAAATCAGCCCCAGCATTTT.

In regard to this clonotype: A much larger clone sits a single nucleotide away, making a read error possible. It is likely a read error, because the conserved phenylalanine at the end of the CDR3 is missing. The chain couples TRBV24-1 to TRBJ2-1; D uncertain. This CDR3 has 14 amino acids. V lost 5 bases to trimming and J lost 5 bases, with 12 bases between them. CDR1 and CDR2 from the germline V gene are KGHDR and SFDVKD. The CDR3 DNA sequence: TGTGCCACCAGTGGAAGGCCTACGGACAATGAGCAGTTCTTA. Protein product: CATSGRPTDNEQFL.